This T cell receptor beta chain derives from a study of cytomegalovirus exposure and HLA in healthy donors. Points from the study as a whole: The records held CMV serostatus as the only immune exposure information.

Per germline, CDR1 MNHNS and CDR2 SASEGT. The CDR3 has 14 residues. With 3 bases removed from V and 10 bases from J, the gap between germline ends came to 18 bases. It was with 60 Vbeta and 13 Jbeta primers that the PCR ran. Only in-frame clones appear in the TCRdb table, and some are missing; sequencing was by immunoSEQ multiplex PCR. The sample lists more than 100,000 clones; approximately 78% were seen once. As regards this clone: Its cognate antigen is unknown.

Specimen: PBMCs. This sequence originates from a woman between 40 and 50 years old in good health and CMV-seropositive. This chain links TRBV6-1 with TRBJ1-1, with a possible D match to TRBD1 (5 bases). The CDR3 here is CASSDMGAVGGAFF. The CDR3, as DNA: TGTGCCAGCAGTGATATGGGAGCTGTCGGGGGAGCTTTCTTT.